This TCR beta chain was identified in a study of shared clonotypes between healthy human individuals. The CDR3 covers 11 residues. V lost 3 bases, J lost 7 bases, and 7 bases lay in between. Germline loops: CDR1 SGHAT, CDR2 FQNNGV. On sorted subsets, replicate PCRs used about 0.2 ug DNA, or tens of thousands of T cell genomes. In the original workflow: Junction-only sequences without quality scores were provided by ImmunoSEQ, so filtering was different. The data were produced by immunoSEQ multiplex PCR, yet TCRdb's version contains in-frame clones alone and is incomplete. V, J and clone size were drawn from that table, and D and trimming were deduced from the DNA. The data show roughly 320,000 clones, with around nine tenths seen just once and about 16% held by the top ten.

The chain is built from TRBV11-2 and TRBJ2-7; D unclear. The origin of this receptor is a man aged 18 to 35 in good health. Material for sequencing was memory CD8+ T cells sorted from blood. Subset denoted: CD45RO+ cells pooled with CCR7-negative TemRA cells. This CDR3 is CASSFALEQYF. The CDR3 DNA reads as TGTGCCAGCAGCTTCGCTCTGGAGCAGTACTTC. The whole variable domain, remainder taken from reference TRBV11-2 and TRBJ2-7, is EAGVAQSPRYKIIEKRQSVAFWCNPISGHATLYWYQQILGQGPKLLIQFQNNGVVDDSQLPKDRFSAERLKGVDSTLKIQPAKLEDSAVYLCASSFALEQYFGPGTRLTVT.